This TCR beta chain was retrieved from a study of human T cells and chemical hapten exposure. As for time point: patch test 1, 2 weeks after DPC sensitization. Treatment specified: therapeutic diphenylcyclopropenone sensitization with weekly scalp DPC. Unique molecular identifiers were attached to individual cDNA molecules within the library. TCRdb redid the calling of the RACE reads with MiXCR, one entry per CDR3 protein. The sample has roughly 380,000 distinct CDR3 sequences; more than 4.5% are singletons. The junction had 4 bases not matched to a gene; V was cut back by 1 base and J by 0 bases. CDR1 SEHNR and CDR2 FQNEAQ come from the germline V gene (reference sequence). This CDR3 has 16 amino acids.

This TCR came from a woman between 50 and 59 years old with alopecia areata. Some clones in this sample may be carry-over from other donors' samples. Here the sequenced sample was whole blood, taken in connection with sensitization to the hapten diphenylcyclopropenone (DPC). This chain joins TRBV7-9 and TRBJ2-5, with 8 bases aligning to TRBD2. The CDR3 DNA sequence: TGTGCCAGCAGCTTAGTCAAGCGGGAGAACCAAGAGACCCAGTACTTC. Amino acids: CASSLVKRENQETQYF.